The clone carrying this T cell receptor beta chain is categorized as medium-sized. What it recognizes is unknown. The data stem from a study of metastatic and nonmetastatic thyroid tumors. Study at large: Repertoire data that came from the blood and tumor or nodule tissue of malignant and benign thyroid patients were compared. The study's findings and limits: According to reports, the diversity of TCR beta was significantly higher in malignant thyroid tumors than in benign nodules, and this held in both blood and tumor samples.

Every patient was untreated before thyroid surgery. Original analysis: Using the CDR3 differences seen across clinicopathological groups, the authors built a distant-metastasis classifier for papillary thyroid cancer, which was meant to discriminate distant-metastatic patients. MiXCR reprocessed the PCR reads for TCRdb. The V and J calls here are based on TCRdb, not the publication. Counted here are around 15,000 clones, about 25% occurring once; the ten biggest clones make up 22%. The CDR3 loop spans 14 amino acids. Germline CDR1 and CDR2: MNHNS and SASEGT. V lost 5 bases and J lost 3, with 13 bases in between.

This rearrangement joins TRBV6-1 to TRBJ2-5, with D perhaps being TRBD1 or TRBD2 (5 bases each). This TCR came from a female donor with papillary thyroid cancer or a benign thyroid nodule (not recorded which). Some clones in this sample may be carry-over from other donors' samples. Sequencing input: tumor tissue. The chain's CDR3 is CASSSWGKEETQYF. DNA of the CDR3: TGTGCCAGCAGTAGCTGGGGGAAGGAAGAGACCCAGTACTTC.